Listed below are T cell receptor beta chains from one sample, sequenced in a study of blood T cells in healthy people across ages. MiXCR, applied by TCRdb to the 5' RACE reads, yields one record per CDR3 protein. There are 1.5 million to 2 million distinct CDR3 sequences in the sample; 40% to 55% occur only once, and approximately 2% lies in the top ten. The material sequenced was blood. These receptors came from a middle-aged woman in good health. Each CDR3 is given with its conserved first and last residue. A D gene is named only where the DNA matches it firmly. Expanded clones get a size class; other rows say once, few or many, or leave the size out.

TRBJ2-1,TRBD2,NA,TRBV6-5,TGTGCCAGCAGTTATAGTCCGGGACTAGCGTACGATGAGCAGTTCTTC,CASSYSPGLAYDEQFF
TRBJ2-1,NA,NA,TRBV7-2,TGTGCCAGCAGCTCACCATGGAGGGAGCAGTTCTTC,CASSSPWREQFF
TRBJ2-3,NA,few,TRBV25-1,TGTGCCAGCAGTGAATCCCCCCCTAGGGGTGCGGGTACGCAGTATTTT,CASSESPPRGAGTQYF
TRBJ2-7,NA,few,TRBV27,TGTGCCAGCAGTATGGGAGCTTCTTACGAGCAGTACTTC,CASSMGASYEQYF
TRBJ1-4,NA,NA,TRBV3-1,TGTGCCAGCAGCCAAAACTTGGGTAATGAAAAACTGTTTTTT,CASSQNLGNEKLFF
TRBJ2-5,NA,NA,TRBV29-1,TGCAGCGTTGAAAAACTAGACGATCAAGAGACCCAGTACTTC,CSVEKLDDQETQYF
TRBJ2-1,TRBD1,NA,TRBV12-3/TRBV12-4,TGTGCCAGCAGTTTCTTCGGACAGGGTCTGAGGGTTGAGCAGTTCTTC,CASSFFGQGLRVEQFF
TRBJ1-1,NA,NA,TRBV6-2/TRBV6-3,TGTGCCAGCAAGAACGGCGGTTGGGGGGCTGAAGCTTTCTTT,CASKNGGWGAEAFF
TRBJ2-4,NA,NA,TRBV25-1,TGTGCCAGCAGTGCGTTCAACAAAAACATTCAGTACTTC,CASSAFNKNIQYF
TRBJ2-2,NA,once,TRBV20-1,TGCAGTGCTACGGACAGATCGAACACCGGGGAGCTGTTTTTT,CSATDRSNTGELFF
TRBJ2-1,TRBD2,few,TRBV20-1,TGCAGTGTCCCCCCCCGTAGCGGGGAGCAGTTCTTC,CSVPPRSGEQFF
TRBJ2-5,NA,few,TRBV15,TGTGCCACCAGCAGAGTATCGGGCGAGCCGTACTTC,CATSRVSGEPYF
TRBJ1-1,NA,NA,TRBV28,TGTGCCAGCTATCAGCGCCGGACGAACACTGAAGCTTTCTTT,CASYQRRTNTEAFF
TRBJ2-7,NA,NA,TRBV6-5,TGTGCCAGCAGGGGGGCAGTCCGCGAGCAGTACTTC,CASRGAVREQYF
TRBJ2-1,NA,few,TRBV20-1,TGCAGTGCTAGAGATGGAGGGGGGGCTCAGTCCTACAATGAGCAGTTCTTC,CSARDGGGAQSYNEQFF
TRBJ2-3,TRBD1,NA,TRBV12-3/TRBV12-4,TGTGCCAGCAGCCCAGGACAGGGCCTAGCTATAACAGATACGCAGTATTTT,CASSPGQGLAITDTQYF
TRBJ2-1,TRBD2,NA,TRBV11-2,TGTGCCAGCAGCCTTGGGACTAGCGGGGGGGGATGGTACAATGAGCAGTTCTTC,CASSLGTSGGGWYNEQFF
TRBJ1-2,NA,NA,TRBV27,TGTGCCAGCAGTTCTCCGGGACACAATAACTATGGCTACACCTTC,CASSSPGHNNYGYTF